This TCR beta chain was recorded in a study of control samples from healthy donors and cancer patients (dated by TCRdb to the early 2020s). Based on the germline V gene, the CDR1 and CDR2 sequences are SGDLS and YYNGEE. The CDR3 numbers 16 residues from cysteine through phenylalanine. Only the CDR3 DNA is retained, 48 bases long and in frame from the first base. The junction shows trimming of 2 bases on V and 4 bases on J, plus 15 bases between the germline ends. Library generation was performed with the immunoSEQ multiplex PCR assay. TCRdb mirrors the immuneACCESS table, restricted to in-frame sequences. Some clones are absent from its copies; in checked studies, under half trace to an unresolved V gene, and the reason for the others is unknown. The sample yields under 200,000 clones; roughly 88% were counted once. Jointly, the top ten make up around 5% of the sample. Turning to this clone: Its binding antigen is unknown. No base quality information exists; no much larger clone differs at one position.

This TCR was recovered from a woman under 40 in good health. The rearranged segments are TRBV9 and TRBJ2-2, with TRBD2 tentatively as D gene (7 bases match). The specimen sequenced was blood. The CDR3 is CASSVIGGATTGELFF. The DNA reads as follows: TGTGCCAGCAGCGTGATTGGGGGGGCGACCACCGGGGAGCTGTTTTTT.